The 9 T cell receptor beta chains below come from one sample, sequenced in a study of CD8+ T cells in alopecia areata. Extracted RNA was reverse transcribed, and the resulting cDNA served as sequencing template. Method: immunoSEQ multiplex PCR; TCRdb's copy keeps in-frame clones and lacks some. Among 95,000 to 100,000 clones listed, about three fifths were seen once. Treatment described: oral pan-JAK inhibitor, 5-10 mg twice daily. Source: CD8+ T cells sorted from blood, taken at roughly week 55, from a patient treated with tofacitinib. The origin of the receptors is a human donor with alopecia areata.

The chain recombines TRBV9 with TRBJ1-6; unclear D gene. Germline CDR1 and CDR2: SGDLS and YYNGEE. V was clipped by 1 base and J by 0 bases, with 5 bases between them. CDR3 length: 15 amino acids. The CDR3 sequence: CASSVRDSYNSPLHF. CDR3 in DNA: TGTGCCAGCAGCGTACGGGACTCCTATAATTCACCCCTCCACTTT.

With regard to this clone: The junction departs from germline at one end; a sequencing error may be responsible. The V call is TRBV10-2, the J call TRBJ1-5; D may be TRBD1 (6 bases). The germline CDR1 and CDR2 sequences are WSHSY and SAAADI. CDR3 length: 13 residues. The CDR3, as DNA: TGCGCCATCAGTCGGGGGCTATGGCAGCCCCAGCATTTT. Translated: CAISRGLWQPQHF.

This sequence joins TRBV10-3 and TRBJ1-2; D unresolved. Per the germline V gene, CDR1 is ENHRY and CDR2 is SYGVKD. The CDR3 runs to 11 residues. Trimming pared 9 bases from V and 4 bases from J, leaving 9 bases between. The CDR3 sequence is CAIRVSYGYTF. DNA for the CDR3: TGTGCCATACGGGTCAGCTATGGCTACACCTTC.

The V and J genes are TRBV30 and TRBJ1-4; D not resolved. CDR1 and CDR2 from the germline V gene are GTSNPN and SVGIG (reference sequence). Trimming pared 0 bases from V and 7 bases from J, leaving 6 bases between. The CDR3 extends over 12 amino acids. The chain's CDR3 is CAWSVNSEKLFF. In nucleotides, the CDR3 is TGTGCCTGGAGTGTGAACAGTGAAAAACTGTTTTTT.

This clone appeared a few times. This sequence joins TRBV7-9 and TRBJ1-5; D unresolved. Germline loops: CDR1 SEHNR, CDR2 FQNEAQ (reference sequence). The CDR3 is made up of 15 amino acids. V dropped 0 bases and J dropped 7 bases, with 13 bases sitting between them. The CDR3 DNA is TGTGCCAGCAGCTTAGCCGACATGCCGGGGCAGCCCCAGCATTTT. It yields the protein CASSLADMPGQPQHF.

In its sample, this clone was seen a few times. The CDR3 coding sequence is TGTGCCAGCAGTGAGGGGTTGGACATTCAGTACTTC. Amino acids: CASSEGLDIQYF. The chain couples TRBV2 to TRBJ2-4; D not resolved. Germline CDR1 SNHLY, CDR2 FYNNEI. The length of the CDR3 is 12 residues. The germline V and J ends were trimmed by 3 bases and 8 bases, with 8 bases remaining between them.

V is TRBV27 and J is TRBJ2-3, with 12 bases fitting TRBD1. Germline V gene sequence: CDR1 MNHEY, CDR2 SMNVEV (reference sequence). Trimming at V came to 11 bases and at J to 4 bases, leaving 13 bases not matched to a gene. The CDR3 is 16 residues long. The DNA for the CDR3 is TGTGCCCTACTTGACCCGGGACAGGGGGCCTCAGATACGCAGTATTTT. This sequence encodes CALLDPGQGASDTQYF.

The V gene is TRBV4-1, the J gene TRBJ2-2; D remains ambiguous. The CDR3 loop spans 15 amino acids. V was shortened by 4 bases and J by 6 bases, with 15 bases between the two germline ends. Germline V gene lookup returns CDR1 MGHRA and CDR2 YSYEKL. DNA for the CDR3: TGCGCCAGCAGCCCACGGGCCCCCCACGCCGGGGAGCTGTTTTTT. Translation gives CASSPRAPHAGELFF.

The rearrangement joins TRBV9 to TRBJ2-1, with 8 nucleotides matching TRBD1. V lost 6 bases to trimming and J lost 4 bases; unmatched junction nucleotides: 6. From germline, CDR1 is SGDLS and CDR2 YYNGEE. This CDR3 spans 14 amino acids. The CDR3 region is CASNDRGGYNEQFF. The CDR3 DNA is TGTGCCAGCAACGACAGGGGTGGGTACAATGAGCAGTTCTTC.